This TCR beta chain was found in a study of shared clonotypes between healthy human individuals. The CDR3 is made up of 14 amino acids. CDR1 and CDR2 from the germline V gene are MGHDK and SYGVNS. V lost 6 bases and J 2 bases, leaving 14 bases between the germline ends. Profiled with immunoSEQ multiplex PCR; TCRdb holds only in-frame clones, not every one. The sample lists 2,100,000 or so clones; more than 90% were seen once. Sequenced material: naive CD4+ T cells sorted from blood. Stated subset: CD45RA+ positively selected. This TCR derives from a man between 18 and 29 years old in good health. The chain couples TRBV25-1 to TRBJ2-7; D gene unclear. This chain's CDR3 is CASRAPESPYEQYF. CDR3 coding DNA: TGTGCCAGCAGGGCCCCGGAGTCCCCCTACGAGCAGTACTTC.